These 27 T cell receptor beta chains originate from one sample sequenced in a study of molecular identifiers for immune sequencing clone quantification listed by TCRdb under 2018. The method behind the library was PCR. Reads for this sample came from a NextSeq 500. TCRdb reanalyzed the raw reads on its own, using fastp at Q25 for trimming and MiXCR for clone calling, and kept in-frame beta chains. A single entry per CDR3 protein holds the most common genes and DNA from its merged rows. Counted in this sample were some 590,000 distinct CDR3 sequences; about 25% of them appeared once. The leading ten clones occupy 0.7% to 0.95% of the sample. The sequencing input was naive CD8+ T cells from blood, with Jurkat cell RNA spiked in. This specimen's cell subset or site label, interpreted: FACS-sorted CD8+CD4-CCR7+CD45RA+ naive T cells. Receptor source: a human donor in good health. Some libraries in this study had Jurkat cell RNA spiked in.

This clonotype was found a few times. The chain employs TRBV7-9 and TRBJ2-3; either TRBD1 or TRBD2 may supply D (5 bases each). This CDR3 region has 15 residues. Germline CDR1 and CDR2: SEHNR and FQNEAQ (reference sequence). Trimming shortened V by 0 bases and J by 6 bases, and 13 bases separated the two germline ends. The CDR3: CASSLASGGVDTQYF. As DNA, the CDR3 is TGTGCCAGCAGCTTAGCGAGTGGGGGAGTGGATACGCAGTATTTT.

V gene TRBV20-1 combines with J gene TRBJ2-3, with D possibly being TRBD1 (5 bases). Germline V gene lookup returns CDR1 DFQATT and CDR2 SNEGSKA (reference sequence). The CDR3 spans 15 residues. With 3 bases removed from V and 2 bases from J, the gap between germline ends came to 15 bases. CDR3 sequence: CSARIFDRFTDTQYF. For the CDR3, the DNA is TGCAGTGCTAGGATTTTCGACAGATTCACAGATACGCAGTATTTT.

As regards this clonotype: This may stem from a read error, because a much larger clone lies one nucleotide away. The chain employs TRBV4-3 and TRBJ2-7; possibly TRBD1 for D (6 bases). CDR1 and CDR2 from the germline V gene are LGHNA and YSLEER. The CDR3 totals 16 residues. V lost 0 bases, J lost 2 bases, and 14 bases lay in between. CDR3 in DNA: TGCGCCAGCAGCCAAGATCATGGACAGCTACCCTACGAGCAGTACTTC. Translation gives CASSQDHGQLPYEQYF.

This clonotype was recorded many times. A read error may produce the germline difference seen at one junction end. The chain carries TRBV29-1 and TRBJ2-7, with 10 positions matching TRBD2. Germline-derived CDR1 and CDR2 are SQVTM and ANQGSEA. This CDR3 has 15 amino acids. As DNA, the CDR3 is TGCAGCATTGAAACCGGGACTAGCGAGCCCTACGAGCAGTACTTC. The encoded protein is CSIETGTSEPYEQYF.

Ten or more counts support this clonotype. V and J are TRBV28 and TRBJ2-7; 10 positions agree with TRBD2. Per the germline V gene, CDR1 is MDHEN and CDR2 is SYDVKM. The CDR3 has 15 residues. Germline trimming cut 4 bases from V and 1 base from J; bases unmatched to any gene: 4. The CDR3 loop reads CASSSRTSGSYEQYF. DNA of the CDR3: TGTGCCAGCAGTTCCCGGACTAGCGGTTCCTACGAGCAGTACTTC. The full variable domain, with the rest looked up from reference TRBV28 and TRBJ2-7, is DVKVTQSSRYLVKRTGEKVFLECVQDMDHENMFWYRQDPGLGLRLIYFSYDVKMKEKGDIPEGYSVSREKKERFSLILESASTNQTSMYLCASSSRTSGSYEQYFGPGTRLTVT.

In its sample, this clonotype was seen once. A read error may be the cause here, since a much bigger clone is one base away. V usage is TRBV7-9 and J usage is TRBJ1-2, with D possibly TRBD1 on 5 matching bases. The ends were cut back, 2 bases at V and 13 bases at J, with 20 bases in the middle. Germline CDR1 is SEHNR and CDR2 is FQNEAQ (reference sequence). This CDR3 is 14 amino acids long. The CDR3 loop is CASSLTTGPLRCTF. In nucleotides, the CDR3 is TGTGCCAGCAGCTTAACCACAGGTCCTTTACGCTGCACCTTC.

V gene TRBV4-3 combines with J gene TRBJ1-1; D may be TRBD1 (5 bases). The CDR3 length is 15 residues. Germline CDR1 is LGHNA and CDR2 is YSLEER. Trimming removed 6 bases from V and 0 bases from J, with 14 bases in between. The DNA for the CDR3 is TGCGCCAGCAGTCCCGGGGGATACATGAACACTGAAGCTTTCTTT. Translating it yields CASSPGGYMNTEAFF.

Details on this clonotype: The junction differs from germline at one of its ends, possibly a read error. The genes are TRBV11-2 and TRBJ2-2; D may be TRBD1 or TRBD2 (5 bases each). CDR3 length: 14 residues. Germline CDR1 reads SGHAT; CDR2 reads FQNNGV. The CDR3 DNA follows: TGTGCCAGCAGCTTAGATTGGGGCACCGGGGAGCGGTTTTTT. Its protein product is CASSLDWGTGERFF.

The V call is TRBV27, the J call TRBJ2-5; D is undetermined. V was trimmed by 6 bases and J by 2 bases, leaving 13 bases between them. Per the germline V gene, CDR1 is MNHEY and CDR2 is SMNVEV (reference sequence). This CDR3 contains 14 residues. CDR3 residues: CASSLGFGQETQYF. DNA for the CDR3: TGTGCCAGCAGCTTAGGATTCGGACAAGAGACCCAGTACTTC.

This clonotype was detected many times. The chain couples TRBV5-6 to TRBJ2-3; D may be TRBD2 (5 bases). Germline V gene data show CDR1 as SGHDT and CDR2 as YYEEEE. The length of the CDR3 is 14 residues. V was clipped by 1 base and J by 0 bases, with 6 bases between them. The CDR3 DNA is TGTGCCAGCAGCTTGCGCGGGAGCACAGATACGCAGTATTTT. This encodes CASSLRGSTDTQYF.

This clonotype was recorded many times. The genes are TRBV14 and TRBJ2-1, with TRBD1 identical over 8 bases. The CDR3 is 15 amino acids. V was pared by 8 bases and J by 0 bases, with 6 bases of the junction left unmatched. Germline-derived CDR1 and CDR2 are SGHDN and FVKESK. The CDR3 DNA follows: TGTGCCAGCGGGACAGGCTATCTCTCCTACAATGAGCAGTTCTTC. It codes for CASGTGYLSYNEQFF.

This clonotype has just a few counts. The CDR3 DNA is TGTGCCAGCAGTTACGGGCAGGGGGCGGCTGGAAACACCATATATTTT. This gives the protein CASSYGQGAAGNTIYF. The chain uses TRBV6-5 and TRBJ1-3; 8 bases are a match to TRBD1. CDR1 and CDR2 (germline): MNHEY, SVGAGI. The CDR3 sequence is 16 residues long. J gave up 2 bases and V 2 bases, and 5 bases lay outside the gene matches.

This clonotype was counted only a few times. The CDR3 loop is CASSKYLGQALSGSTDTQYF. The CDR3 DNA reads as TGTGCCAGCAGCAAATATCTGGGCCAGGCCCTTAGCGGGAGCACAGATACGCAGTATTTT. The V gene is TRBV27, the J gene TRBJ2-3; 7 bases fit TRBD2. V dropped 6 bases and J dropped 0; count of bases not matched to a gene: 21. Per the germline V gene, CDR1 is MNHEY and CDR2 is SMNVEV (reference sequence). This CDR3 contains 20 residues.

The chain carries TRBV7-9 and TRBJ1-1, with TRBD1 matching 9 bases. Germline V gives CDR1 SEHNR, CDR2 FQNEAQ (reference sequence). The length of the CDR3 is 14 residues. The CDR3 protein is CLRDRVEGDTEAFF. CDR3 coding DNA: TGTCTCCGGGACAGGGTGGAAGGAGACACTGAAGCTTTCTTT.

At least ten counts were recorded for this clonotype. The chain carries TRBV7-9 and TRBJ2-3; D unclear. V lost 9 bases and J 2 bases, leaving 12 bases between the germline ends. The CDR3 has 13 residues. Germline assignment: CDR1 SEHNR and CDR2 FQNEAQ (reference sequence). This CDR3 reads CASIAIVTDTQYF. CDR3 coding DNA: TGTGCCAGTATAGCAATCGTCACAGATACGCAGTATTTT.

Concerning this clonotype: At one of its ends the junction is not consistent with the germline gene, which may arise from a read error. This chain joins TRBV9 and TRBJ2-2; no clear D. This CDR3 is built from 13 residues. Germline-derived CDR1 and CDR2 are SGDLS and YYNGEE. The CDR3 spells CTSSPVGTGELFF. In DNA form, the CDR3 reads TGTACCAGCAGCCCAGTCGGCACCGGGGAGCTGTTTTTT.

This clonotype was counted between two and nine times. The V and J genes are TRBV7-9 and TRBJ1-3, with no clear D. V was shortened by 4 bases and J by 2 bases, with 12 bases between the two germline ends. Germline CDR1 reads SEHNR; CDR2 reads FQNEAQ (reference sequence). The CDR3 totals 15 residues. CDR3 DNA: TGTGCCAGCAGCTCCGTTGACGGGGCTGGAAACACCATATATTTT. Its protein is CASSSVDGAGNTIYF.

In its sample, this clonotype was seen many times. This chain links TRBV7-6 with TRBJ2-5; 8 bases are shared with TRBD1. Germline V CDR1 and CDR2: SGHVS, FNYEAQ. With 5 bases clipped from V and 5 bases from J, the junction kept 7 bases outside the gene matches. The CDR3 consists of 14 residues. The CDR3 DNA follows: TGTGCCAGCAGCCAACCGGGACAGGCGGAGACCCAGTACTTC. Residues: CASSQPGQAETQYF.

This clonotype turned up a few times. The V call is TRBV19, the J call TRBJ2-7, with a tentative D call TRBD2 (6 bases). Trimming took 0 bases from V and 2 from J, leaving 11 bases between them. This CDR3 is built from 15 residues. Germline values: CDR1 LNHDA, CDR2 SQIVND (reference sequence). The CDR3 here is CASSIEWTTTYEQYF. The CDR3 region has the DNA TGTGCCAGTAGTATAGAATGGACTACCACCTACGAGCAGTACTTC.

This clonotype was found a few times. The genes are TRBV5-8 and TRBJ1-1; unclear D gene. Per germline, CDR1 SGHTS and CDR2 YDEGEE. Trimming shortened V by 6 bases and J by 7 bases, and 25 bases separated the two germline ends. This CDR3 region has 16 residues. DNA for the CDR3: TGTGCCAGCACCTACTCTTCGAGTTCTATAACAAATGAAGCTTTCTTT. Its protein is CASTYSSSSITNEAFF.

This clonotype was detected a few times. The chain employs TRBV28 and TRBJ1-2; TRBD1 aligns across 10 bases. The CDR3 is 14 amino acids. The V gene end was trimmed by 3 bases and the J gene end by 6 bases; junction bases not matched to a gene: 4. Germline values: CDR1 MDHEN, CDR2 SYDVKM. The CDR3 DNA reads TGTGCCAGCAGTTTGTGGGACAGGGGTAATGGCTACACCTTC. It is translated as CASSLWDRGNGYTF.

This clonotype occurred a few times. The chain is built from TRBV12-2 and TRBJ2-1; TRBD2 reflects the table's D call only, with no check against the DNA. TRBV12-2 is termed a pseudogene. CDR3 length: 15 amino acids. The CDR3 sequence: CASRADRASPNEQFF. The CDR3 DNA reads TGTGCAAGTCGCGCAGATAGGGCAAGCCCCAATGAGCAGTTCTTC.

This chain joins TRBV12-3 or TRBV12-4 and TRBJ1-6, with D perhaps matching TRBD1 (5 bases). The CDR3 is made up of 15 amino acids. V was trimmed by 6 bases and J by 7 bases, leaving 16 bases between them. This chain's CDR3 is CASSRWDLGNSPLHF. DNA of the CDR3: TGTGCCAGCAGCCGCTGGGACCTTGGCAATTCACCCCTCCACTTT.

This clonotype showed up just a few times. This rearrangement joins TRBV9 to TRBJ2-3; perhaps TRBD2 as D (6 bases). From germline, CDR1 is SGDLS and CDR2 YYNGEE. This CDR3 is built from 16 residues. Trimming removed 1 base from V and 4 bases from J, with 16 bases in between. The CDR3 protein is CASSVSRHSSADTQYF. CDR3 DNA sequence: TGTGCCAGCAGCGTATCAAGGCATTCTAGCGCAGATACGCAGTATTTT.

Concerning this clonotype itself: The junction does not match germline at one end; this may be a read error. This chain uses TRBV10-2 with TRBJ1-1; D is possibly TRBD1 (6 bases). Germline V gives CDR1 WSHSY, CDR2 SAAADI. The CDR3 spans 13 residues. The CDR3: CSSSDRSQVEAFF. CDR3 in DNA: TGCTCCAGCAGTGACAGGAGTCAGGTAGAAGCTTTCTTT.

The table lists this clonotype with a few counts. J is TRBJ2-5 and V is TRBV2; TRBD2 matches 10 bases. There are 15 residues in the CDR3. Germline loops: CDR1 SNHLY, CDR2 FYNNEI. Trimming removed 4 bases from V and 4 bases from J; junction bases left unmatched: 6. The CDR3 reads CASSAVAGGGETQYF. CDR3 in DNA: TGTGCCAGCAGTGCGGTAGCGGGGGGCGGAGAGACCCAGTACTTC.

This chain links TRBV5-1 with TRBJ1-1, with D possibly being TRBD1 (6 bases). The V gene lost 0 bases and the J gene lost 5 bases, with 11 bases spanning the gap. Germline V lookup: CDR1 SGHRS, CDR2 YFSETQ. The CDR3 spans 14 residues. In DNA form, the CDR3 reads TGCGCCAGCAGCTTGGGGTGGGGGCAAACTGAAGCTTTCTTT. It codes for CASSLGWGQTEAFF.